A selection of T cell receptor beta chains follows, all from one sample in a study of technical replicates of blood from a handful of donors. The method was immunoSEQ multiplex PCR; TCRdb's version includes in-frame clones alone and lacks a portion of them. Of about 88,000 clones listed, 95% are singletons. Sequencing was performed on T cells isolated from PBMCs. The receptors shown here come from a human donor in good health. CDR3s include the opening cysteine and the closing phenylalanine or tryptophan. Fields, in order: D gene, V gene, J gene, CDR3 protein. The D gene is left open where the match is weak.

d_gene: -
v_gene: TRBV29-1
j_gene: TRBJ2-1
CDR3aa: CSVEAGVVNEQFF

d_gene: TRBD2
v_gene: TRBV13
j_gene: TRBJ2-1
CDR3aa: CASSVEAGGPNYEQFF

d_gene: TRBD1
v_gene: TRBV7-2
j_gene: TRBJ2-7
CDR3aa: CASSLVGTGAYEQYF

d_gene: TRBD1
v_gene: TRBV5-4
j_gene: TRBJ2-7
CDR3aa: CASSSRTGKYEQYF

d_gene: -
v_gene: TRBV30
j_gene: TRBJ1-1
CDR3aa: CAWRAGNTEAFF

d_gene: -
v_gene: TRBV14
j_gene: TRBJ1-1
CDR3aa: CASSQDRTGAFF

d_gene: TRBD1
v_gene: TRBV19
j_gene: TRBJ1-1
CDR3aa: CASSRQGVNTEAFF

d_gene: TRBD1
v_gene: TRBV18
j_gene: TRBJ1-5
CDR3aa: CASSGTVPWPQHF

d_gene: -
v_gene: TRBV18
j_gene: TRBJ2-7
CDR3aa: CASSPPMNEGPREQYF

d_gene: TRBD2
v_gene: TRBV9
j_gene: TRBJ2-1
CDR3aa: CASSGGLAGGYEQFF

d_gene: -
v_gene: TRBV27
j_gene: TRBJ1-4
CDR3aa: CASSLYVGGGEKLFF

d_gene: TRBD2
v_gene: TRBV28
j_gene: TRBJ2-1
CDR3aa: CASSLPPFGGAGNEQFF

d_gene: -
v_gene: TRBV20-1
j_gene: TRBJ2-7
CDR3aa: CSARLTNEQYF

d_gene: -
v_gene: TRBV6-5
j_gene: TRBJ2-7
CDR3aa: CASSRDYEQYF

d_gene: -
v_gene: TRBV7-2
j_gene: TRBJ2-3
CDR3aa: CASSWGGHTDTQYF

d_gene: TRBD1
v_gene: TRBV2
j_gene: TRBJ2-5
CDR3aa: CASRSQGARETQYF

d_gene: TRBD2
v_gene: TRBV6-6
j_gene: TRBJ2-7
CDR3aa: CATVRTSSYEQYF

d_gene: TRBD1
v_gene: TRBV27
j_gene: TRBJ1-1
CDR3aa: CASSPRDRGREAFF

d_gene: -
v_gene: TRBV5-6
j_gene: TRBJ2-7
CDR3aa: CASSSGTREQYF

d_gene: -
v_gene: TRBV7-2
j_gene: TRBJ1-3
CDR3aa: CASSLLGNTIYF

d_gene: -
v_gene: TRBV5-1
j_gene: TRBJ2-3
CDR3aa: CASSLTRIKDTQYF

d_gene: TRBD1
v_gene: TRBV9
j_gene: TRBJ2-2
CDR3aa: CASSVAGTGVFTGELFF

d_gene: -
v_gene: TRBV28
j_gene: TRBJ2-2
CDR3aa: CASSFPTGELFF

d_gene: -
v_gene: TRBV9
j_gene: TRBJ1-1
CDR3aa: CASSPRMGGAFF

d_gene: -
v_gene: TRBV4-1
j_gene: TRBJ2-3
CDR3aa: CASSQDRQTITDTQYF

d_gene: TRBD1
v_gene: TRBV4-1
j_gene: TRBJ1-1
CDR3aa: CASSQVRGAEAFF

d_gene: -
v_gene: TRBV19
j_gene: TRBJ1-5
CDR3aa: CASSTTHSNQPQHF

d_gene: TRBD2
v_gene: TRBV19
j_gene: TRBJ2-2
CDR3aa: CASSMVASGRSGELFF

d_gene: -
v_gene: TRBV5-1
j_gene: TRBJ1-5
CDR3aa: CASSLGAGVQPQHF

d_gene: -
v_gene: TRBV6-5
j_gene: TRBJ2-7
CDR3aa: CASSLLGGSAYEQYF

d_gene: -
v_gene: TRBV7-6
j_gene: TRBJ2-7
CDR3aa: CASSLIGFDGQGSYEQYF

d_gene: TRBD2
v_gene: TRBV6-4
j_gene: TRBJ2-1
CDR3aa: CASSDFKREINEQFF

d_gene: -
v_gene: TRBV27
j_gene: TRBJ2-1
CDR3aa: CASRTGSSYNEQFF

d_gene: -
v_gene: TRBV30
j_gene: TRBJ1-2
CDR3aa: CAWNKGANYGYTF

d_gene: -
v_gene: TRBV9
j_gene: TRBJ2-1
CDR3aa: CASSSSLIYNEQFF

d_gene: TRBD2
v_gene: TRBV7-9
j_gene: TRBJ2-3
CDR3aa: CASSSPGTINNTQYF

d_gene: -
v_gene: TRBV6-1
j_gene: TRBJ1-2
CDR3aa: CASSTTLDIYGYTF

d_gene: TRBD2
v_gene: TRBV7-3
j_gene: TRBJ2-1
CDR3aa: CASSLSGVSYNEQFF

d_gene: TRBD1
v_gene: TRBV6-1
j_gene: TRBJ2-7
CDR3aa: CASSGAGQGYEQYF

d_gene: -
v_gene: TRBV6-6
j_gene: TRBJ1-4
CDR3aa: CASSKTGFNEKLFF

d_gene: -
v_gene: TRBV15
j_gene: TRBJ1-5
CDR3aa: CATSSQVSNQPQHF

d_gene: TRBD1
v_gene: TRBV6-1
j_gene: TRBJ1-5
CDR3aa: CASSEAGQGQPQHF

d_gene: -
v_gene: TRBV18
j_gene: TRBJ2-3
CDR3aa: CASSPRMEKRGTDTQYF

d_gene: TRBD2
v_gene: TRBV28
j_gene: TRBJ2-3
CDR3aa: CASSILAGEETQYF

d_gene: -
v_gene: TRBV10-2
j_gene: TRBJ1-5
CDR3aa: CASSEFQQSQHF

d_gene: -
v_gene: TRBV5-1
j_gene: TRBJ2-7
CDR3aa: CASSYAALGGSYEQYF

d_gene: -
v_gene: TRBV4-2
j_gene: TRBJ1-2
CDR3aa: CASSQVRQNYGYTF

d_gene: TRBD1
v_gene: TRBV19
j_gene: TRBJ2-2
CDR3aa: CASSIGQGRPGELFF

d_gene: TRBD1
v_gene: TRBV11-2
j_gene: TRBJ2-5
CDR3aa: CASSVGRQGRLGTQYF

d_gene: -
v_gene: TRBV13
j_gene: TRBJ2-1
CDR3aa: CASSLGDPGYNEQFF

d_gene: TRBD2
v_gene: TRBV28
j_gene: TRBJ2-2
CDR3aa: CASSLGLAGGAGELFF